These 21 T cell receptor beta chains were sequenced from one sample in a study of cytomegalovirus exposure and HLA in healthy donors. The PCR was carried out with 60 Vbeta primers and 13 Jbeta primers. The table came from immunoSEQ multiplex PCR; TCRdb's copy has only in-frame clones and leaves some out. Among 90,000 to 150,000 clones listed, roughly 60% were seen once. The specimen sequenced was PBMCs. The receptors originated from a man aged 40-49 years in good health and CMV-seropositive.

This clone turned up a few times. J is TRBJ2-7 and V is TRBV4-3; 7 bases match TRBD2. Germline values: CDR1 LGHNA, CDR2 YSLEER. There are 13 residues in the CDR3. Trimming removed 8 bases from V and 6 bases from J; junction bases left unmatched: 10. In nucleotides, the CDR3 is TGCGCCAGCTCCCCTTATGCTAGCGGCGAGCAGTACTTC. Its translation: CASSPYASGEQYF.

The chain employs TRBV6-1 and TRBJ2-5, with D tentatively TRBD2 (6 bases). Trimming cost V 3 bases and J 5 bases, with 13 bases left between them. This CDR3 region has 14 residues. The germline gives CDR1 MNHNS, CDR2 SASEGT. The CDR3 loop reads CASSDAGRGETQYF. The DNA of the CDR3 is TGTGCCAGCAGTGACGCGGGCCGGGGGGAGACCCAGTACTTC.

This clone turned up a few times. The chain joins TRBV18 to TRBJ2-1, with 9 bases matching TRBD1. CDR3 length: 15 amino acids. In germline, CDR1 is KGHSH, CDR2 LQKENI. V was clipped by 2 bases and J by 8 bases; unmatched bases: 7. The CDR3: CASSPGDRGRHEQFF. In DNA form, the CDR3 reads TGTGCCAGCTCACCAGGCGACAGGGGGAGGCATGAGCAGTTCTTC.

This clone came up a few times. V and J are TRBV19 and TRBJ2-7; the D gene is possibly TRBD1 (6 bases). Trimming cost V 5 bases and J 2 bases, with 16 bases left between them. This CDR3 is 15 amino acids long. Germline values: CDR1 LNHDA, CDR2 SQIVND (reference sequence). The CDR3 coding sequence is TGTGCCAGTAGTGCCTCCGGGACACGGGCCTACGAGCAGTACTTC. Translation: CASSASGTRAYEQYF.

The DNA for the CDR3 is TGCGCCAGCAGCCAAGACAGCGGGAGTTACGAGCAGTACTTC. Amino acid sequence: CASSQDSGSYEQYF. V is TRBV4-1 and J is TRBJ2-7, with 8 bases identical to TRBD2. Germline V gene sequence: CDR1 MGHRA, CDR2 YSYEKL. Trimming cost V 0 bases and J 4 bases; bases outside gene matches: 2. This CDR3 spans 14 amino acids.

The chain is built from TRBV7-6 and TRBJ2-7, with D perhaps TRBD1 (5 bases). The germline gives CDR1 SGHVS, CDR2 FNYEAQ. Trimming pared 3 bases from V and 3 bases from J, leaving 6 bases between. CDR3 size: 12 residues. The CDR3 protein is CASSFTGYEQYF. In DNA form, the CDR3 reads TGTGCCAGCAGCTTCACAGGCTACGAGCAGTACTTC.

The V gene is TRBV6-5, the J gene TRBJ2-1; TRBD2 matches at 12 bases. Germline V gene sequence: CDR1 MNHEY, CDR2 SVGAGI. CDR3 length equals 15 residues. The trim removed 4 bases at V and 7 bases at J, leaving 5 bases unmatched. CDR3 amino acids: CASSFLGLAGNEQFF. CDR3 nucleotide sequence: TGTGCCAGCAGTTTCCTCGGACTAGCGGGAAATGAGCAGTTCTTC.

The CDR3 coding sequence is TGTGCCAGCAGTTATGTACAGGGCTACGAGCAGTACTTC. Its protein is CASSYVQGYEQYF. J is TRBJ2-7 and V is TRBV6-5; D is possibly TRBD1 (6 bases). Between the trimmed V and J ends, which lost 3 bases and 3 bases, there was a span of 9 bases. This CDR3 has 13 amino acids. Per the germline V gene, CDR1 is MNHEY and CDR2 is SVGAGI.

V is TRBV19 and J is TRBJ2-3, with 7 nucleotides matching TRBD1. The CDR3 has 16 amino acids. J lost 2 bases, V lost 4 bases, and 9 bases had no gene match. Per the germline V gene, CDR1 is LNHDA and CDR2 is SQIVND (reference sequence). The CDR3 nucleotides read TGTGCCAGTAGTACGGGGACAGCCCAATACACAGATACGCAGTATTTT. Translation gives CASSTGTAQYTDTQYF.

The chain joins TRBV5-1 to TRBJ1-4, with 10 bases that match TRBD1. Unmatched junction bases numbered 4, after V lost 4 bases and J lost 4 bases. CDR1 is SGHRS and CDR2 is YFSETQ in the germline V gene. The CDR3 length is 15 residues. CDR3 amino acids: CASSPWTGGNEKLFF. As DNA, the CDR3 is TGCGCCAGCAGCCCCTGGACAGGGGGTAATGAAAAACTGTTTTTT.

The chain recombines TRBV2 with TRBJ2-2; 12 nucleotides align to TRBD2. Trimming cost V 0 bases and J 6 bases; bases outside gene matches: 8. The germline CDR1 and CDR2 sequences are SNHLY and FYNNEI. This CDR3 region has 18 residues. In DNA form, the CDR3 reads TGTGCCAGCAGTGAAGCGTGGACTAGCGGGGAACGAGCCGGGGAGCTGTTTTTT. Translating it yields CASSEAWTSGERAGELFF.

A few counts support this clone. This rearrangement joins TRBV11-2 to TRBJ2-5, with D possibly being TRBD2 (5 bases). Germline V CDR1 and CDR2: SGHAT, FQNNGV. The CDR3 loop spans 13 amino acids. V gave up 4 bases and J gave up 1 base, with 7 bases separating them. Here the CDR3 reads CASSSGIQETQYF. The DNA for the CDR3 is TGTGCCAGCAGCTCGGGGATCCAAGAGACCCAGTACTTC.

The V call is TRBV6-1, the J call TRBJ2-3, with D perhaps matching TRBD2 (7 bases). V lost 7 bases to trimming and J lost 1 base, with 12 bases between them. This CDR3 region has 14 residues. From germline, CDR1 is MNHNS and CDR2 SASEGT. The CDR3 sequence is CASIQGGGTDTQYF. The CDR3 DNA reads as TGTGCCAGCATACAGGGAGGGGGCACAGATACGCAGTATTTT.

A few counts support this clone. This sequence joins TRBV10-3 and TRBJ1-1; 9 bases line up with TRBD1. The CDR3 loop spans 17 amino acids. Germline values: CDR1 ENHRY, CDR2 SYGVKD. The junction had 17 bases not matched to a gene; V was cut back by 9 bases and J by 3 bases. The CDR3 spells CAIRPGQGQAADTEAFF. Written as DNA, the CDR3 is TGTGCCATACGACCGGGACAGGGTCAAGCCGCGGACACTGAAGCTTTCTTT.

This clone was observed a handful of times. The chain uses TRBV6-5 and TRBJ1-1; 7 positions match TRBD1. The CDR3 has 13 residues. Germline CDR1 is MNHEY and CDR2 is SVGAGI. Trimming removed 8 bases from V and 0 bases from J; junction bases left unmatched: 3. CDR3 protein: CASYRGLNTEAFF. For the CDR3, the DNA is TGTGCCAGCTACAGGGGCCTGAACACTGAAGCTTTCTTT.

This clone was counted a few times. One end of the junction does not line up with germline, which may come from a read error. The chain combines TRBV7-7 with TRBJ2-2; D tentatively fits TRBD1 or TRBD2 (5 bases each). The germline V gene has CDR1 SSHAT and CDR2 FNYEAQ (reference sequence). The CDR3 has 16 amino acids. The CDR3 sequence: CASSLAPQGSAGELFF. Written as DNA, the CDR3 is TGTGCTAGCAGCTTAGCGCCTCAGGGTAGTGCCGGGGAGCTGTTTTTT. Drawing the rest from reference TRBV7-7 and TRBJ2-2, the complete variable domain is GAGVSQSPRYKVTKRGQDVTLRCDPISSHATLYWYQQALGQGPEFLTYFNYEAQPDKSGLPSDRFSAERPEGSISTLTIQRTEQRDSAMYRCASSLAPQGSAGELFFGEGSRLTVL.

The chain employs TRBV5-1 and TRBJ1-1, with 7 bases fitting TRBD1. The CDR3 runs to 13 residues. J gave up 3 bases and V 5 bases, and 4 bases lay outside the gene matches. The germline V gene encodes CDR1 SGHRS and CDR2 YFSETQ. DNA of the CDR3: TGCGCCAGCAGGTCGCAGGGGGACACTGAAGCTTTCTTT. The encoded protein is CASRSQGDTEAFF.

The chain joins TRBV28 to TRBJ2-3, with 11 positions matching TRBD2. J was trimmed by 3 bases and V by 7 bases; bases with no gene match: 6. The CDR3 consists of 15 residues. The germline CDR1 and CDR2 sequences are MDHEN and SYDVKM. The chain's CDR3 is CASKGWTSGTDTQYF. As DNA, the CDR3 is TGTGCCAGCAAGGGGTGGACTAGCGGGACAGATACGCAGTATTTT.

The gene calls are TRBV6-5 and TRBJ1-1; D is undetermined. The V end was cut by 0 bases, the J end by 0 bases, with 11 bases between. Germline V CDR1 and CDR2: MNHEY, SVGAGI. CDR3 length: 16 amino acids. This CDR3 reads CASSYSRGEVNTEAFF. The CDR3 DNA follows: TGTGCCAGCAGTTACTCACGCGGGGAAGTGAACACTGAAGCTTTCTTT.

V usage is TRBV25-1 and J usage is TRBJ2-7, with 8 nucleotides matching TRBD1. Germline V gene data show CDR1 as MGHDK and CDR2 as SYGVNS. The CDR3 spans 16 residues. J was trimmed by 3 bases and V by 0 bases; bases with no gene match: 7. The CDR3 protein is CASSEYGQGFGYEQYF. The CDR3 region has the DNA TGTGCCAGCAGTGAATATGGACAGGGCTTTGGCTACGAGCAGTACTTC.

Notes on this clone: Sequence at one end of the junction differs from germline and may be a read error. V and J are TRBV27 and TRBJ2-5; 11 nucleotides align to TRBD1. This CDR3 is 16 amino acids long. Germline values: CDR1 MNHEY, CDR2 SMNVEV (reference sequence). The CDR3 region has the DNA TGTGCCAGCAGTGAAACATCGGACAGGGGGCAAGTGACCCAGTACTTC. Translated: CASSETSDRGQVTQYF.